This TCR beta chain was obtained from a study of beta chain features in type 1 diabetes. The overall study: Similarity in age, gender and cell yields was seen between patients and healthy donors. Study-wide results and limits: Type 1 diabetes patients had moderately but significantly shorter TCRB CDR3s in all four CD4+ subsets.

Every isolated RNA sample was fully reverse transcribed, so sequencing captured expressed TCRB transcripts. Only in-frame clones appear in the TCRdb table, and some are missing; sequencing was by immunoSEQ multiplex PCR. Of 500,000 to 800,000 clones in the sample, roughly 12% were seen once. Note on this clone: The antigen is undetermined.

Donors contributed one heparinised blood draw apiece, averaging approximately 100 mL. The CDR3 spans 12 residues. CDR1 and CDR2 from the germline V gene are SQVTM and ANQGSEA. The germline V and J ends were trimmed by 1 base and 5 bases, with 9 bases remaining between them. This receptor was identified in a man between 25 and 39 years old with type 1 diabetes. Sequences were obtained from naive CD4+ T cells from blood. The chain uses TRBV29-1 and TRBJ2-7, with D possibly matching TRBD1 (5 bases). The CDR3 DNA reads TGCAGCGTTGAAGGGCAGGGCCACGAGCAGTACTTC. It encodes CSVEGQGHEQYF.